This entry concerns a single T cell receptor beta chain. Its antigen is not known. The CDR3 spans 17 residues. Per germline, CDR1 MNHEY and CDR2 SMNVEV (reference sequence). This sample stems from a study of T cells expressing NK-cell markers. Study-level background: Sorted CD3+CD56+NKG2C+, CD3+CD56+NKG2C- and CD3+CD56-NKG2C+ T cells supplied TCR beta repertoires. HCMV seropositivity characterized most of the eight sequenced donors, and seronegativity one. Study-wide findings and caveats: The CD3+CD56-NKG2C+ fraction of a handful of donors was likewise dominated by these clonotypes.

TCR beta libraries carry UMIs added by 5'RACE template switching. One entry per CDR3 protein, without DNA, is what TCRdb gives after re-calling the 5' RACE reads. The sample holds under 200,000 distinct CDR3 sequences. The chain carries TRBV27 and TRBJ2-2. This TCR derives from a woman between 18 and 70 years old in good health. Sequenced material: blood T cells: a sorted CD56 or NKG2C T cell subset, CD4+ or CD8+ T cells, or bulk PBMC T cells (not recorded which). This chain's CDR3 is CASSLSPRVSRTGELFF.